This is a list of T cell receptor beta chains from one sample in a study of blood T cells in healthy people across ages. TCRdb re-analysed the 5' RACE reads in MiXCR, keeping a single row per CDR3 protein. Among 980,000 or so distinct CDR3 sequences, about 48% were seen once, and the ten largest hold roughly 13%. Sequencing was carried out using blood. The receptors stem from a man aged 25-45 years in good health. CDR3s include the opening cysteine and the closing phenylalanine or tryptophan. The order of the fields is V gene, clone size, J gene, CDR3 protein. The size field is filled for only some rows; it gives once, few, many or a size class.

V gene: TRBV4-1
clone size: once
J gene: TRBJ1-1
CDR3 protein: CTSSQVTGTSEAFF

V gene: TRBV12-3/TRBV12-4
clone size: -
J gene: TRBJ1-5
CDR3 protein: CASSPGDRLYSNQPQHF

V gene: TRBV4-2
clone size: many
J gene: TRBJ2-3
CDR3 protein: CASSPHPQRGSTDTQYF

V gene: TRBV20-1
clone size: -
J gene: TRBJ1-2
CDR3 protein: CSARGRQGSIYGYTF

V gene: TRBV29-1
clone size: once
J gene: TRBJ2-6
CDR3 protein: CSVDTPDGTGANVLTF

V gene: TRBV5-1
clone size: -
J gene: TRBJ2-7
CDR3 protein: CASSSGTGGFHEQYF

V gene: TRBV11-1
clone size: once
J gene: TRBJ2-1
CDR3 protein: CASSAGRVRQFF

V gene: TRBV12-3/TRBV12-4
clone size: -
J gene: TRBJ2-3
CDR3 protein: CASSFFGYGTDTQYF

V gene: TRBV11-3
clone size: -
J gene: TRBJ2-3
CDR3 protein: CASSLDPADTQYF

V gene: TRBV4-1
clone size: few
J gene: TRBJ2-3
CDR3 protein: CASSPLSGGGTSTDTQYF

V gene: TRBV20-1
clone size: few
J gene: TRBJ2-7
CDR3 protein: CSASDLDHLYEQYF

V gene: TRBV19
clone size: few
J gene: TRBJ2-5
CDR3 protein: CASSTNRDKETQYF

V gene: TRBV7-2
clone size: few
J gene: TRBJ1-2
CDR3 protein: CASSLAISVLQGRTDGYTF

V gene: TRBV29-1
clone size: few
J gene: TRBJ2-7
CDR3 protein: CSVEEPGPRPEQYF

V gene: TRBV20-1
clone size: -
J gene: TRBJ1-1
CDR3 protein: CSARAGVNTEAFF

V gene: TRBV18
clone size: -
J gene: TRBJ2-7
CDR3 protein: CASSSGSTYEQYF

V gene: TRBV29-1
clone size: -
J gene: TRBJ1-2
CDR3 protein: CSVGLLGEAGYGYTF

V gene: TRBV2
clone size: few
J gene: TRBJ2-7
CDR3 protein: CALRESYEQYF

V gene: TRBV9
clone size: few
J gene: TRBJ2-1
CDR3 protein: CASSASGAEMSNEQFF

V gene: TRBV6-1
clone size: -
J gene: TRBJ1-5
CDR3 protein: CASRGQAWSNRPQHF

V gene: TRBV20-1
clone size: few
J gene: TRBJ2-7
CDR3 protein: CSAPGRTGNEQYF

V gene: TRBV20-1
clone size: -
J gene: TRBJ1-6
CDR3 protein: CSARFPGQGSYNSPLHF

V gene: TRBV7-9
clone size: few
J gene: TRBJ2-1
CDR3 protein: CASSLDEIGEQFF